This T cell receptor beta chain was obtained from a study of vaccination effects on CD4 cells after COVID-19. A few counts support this clone. Antigen specificity is unknown. Only in-frame clones appear in the TCRdb table, and some are missing; sequencing was by immunoSEQ multiplex PCR. Here the sample spans 20,000 to 25,000 clones, roughly 70% being singletons. From germline, CDR1 is SNHLY and CDR2 FYNNEI. V shed 8 bases, J shed 5 bases, and the junction held 14 bases outside the gene matches. CDR3 size: 15 residues. General study points: Few convalescent patients were included, and no early post-infection timepoints were sampled.

Antigen-specific CD4+ T cells were expanded with viral peptide pools in the ViraFEST assay before sequencing. Culture proceeded for roughly ten days, and CD4+ T cells were then isolated. Absence of prior SARS-CoV-2 infection characterized the vaccine recipients, who showed negative nucleocapsid antibodies. Wells of more than 1.5 million PBMC each were grown with 10 IU/ml IL-2 and 9.5 to 10 ug/ml peptides. At days 3 and 7, half of the medium was exchanged for IL-2 medium. This TCR was sampled from a human donor who received a COVID-19 vaccine. The genes are TRBV2 and TRBJ2-5, with TRBD2 identical over 7 bases. The material was CD4+ T cells from PBMCs cultured with HCoV-NL63 spike peptides, obtained before COVID-19 vaccination. The CDR3: CASSDRAGRGETQYF. CDR3 DNA sequence: TGTGCCAGCTCAGACCGGGCGGGGAGGGGTGAGACCCAGTACTTC.